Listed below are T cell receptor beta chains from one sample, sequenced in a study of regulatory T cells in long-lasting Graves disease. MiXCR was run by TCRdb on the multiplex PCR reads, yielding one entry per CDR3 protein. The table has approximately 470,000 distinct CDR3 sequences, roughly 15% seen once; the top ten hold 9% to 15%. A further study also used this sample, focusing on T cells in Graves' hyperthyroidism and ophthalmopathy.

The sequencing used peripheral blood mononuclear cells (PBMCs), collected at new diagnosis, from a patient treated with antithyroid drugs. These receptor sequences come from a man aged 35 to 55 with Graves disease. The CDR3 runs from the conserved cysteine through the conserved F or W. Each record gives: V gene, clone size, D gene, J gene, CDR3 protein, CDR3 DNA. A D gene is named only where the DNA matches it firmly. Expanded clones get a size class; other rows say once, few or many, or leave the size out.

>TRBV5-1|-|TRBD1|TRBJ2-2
CASSSDRASGGELFF
TGCGCCAGCAGCTCCGACAGGGCTTCGGGCGGGGAGCTGTTTTTT
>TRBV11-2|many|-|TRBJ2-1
CASSFRGNEQFF
TGTGCCAGCAGCTTTAGGGGTAATGAGCAGTTCTTC
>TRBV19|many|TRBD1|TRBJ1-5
CATTTGQGASGNQPQHF
TGTGCCACCACTACGGGGCAGGGGGCATCGGGCAATCAGCCCCAGCATTTT
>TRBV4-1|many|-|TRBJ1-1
CASSQGQSNTEAFF
TGCGCCAGCAGCCAAGGACAATCGAACACTGAAGCTTTCTTT
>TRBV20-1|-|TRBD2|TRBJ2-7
CSAREGAGAVEQYF
TGCAGTGCTAGAGAGGGTGCGGGAGCGGTCGAGCAGTACTTC
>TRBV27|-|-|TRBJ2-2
CASSPTRVGTGELFF
TGTGCCAGCAGTCCCACCAGGGTAGGCACCGGGGAGCTGTTTTTT
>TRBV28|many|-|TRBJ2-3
CASSGGTRQDTQYF
TGTGCCAGCAGTGGGGGGACCAGACAGGATACGCAGTATTTT
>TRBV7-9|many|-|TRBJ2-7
CASSSRGTSYEQYF
TGTGCCAGCAGCTCCAGGGGCACCTCCTACGAGCAGTACTTC
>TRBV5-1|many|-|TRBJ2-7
CASRIGQPYEQYF
TGCGCCAGCAGGATCGGACAGCCCTACGAGCAGTACTTC
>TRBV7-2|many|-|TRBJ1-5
CASSLNFGGPQHF
TGTGCCAGCAGCTTAAACTTCGGCGGACCCCAGCATTTT
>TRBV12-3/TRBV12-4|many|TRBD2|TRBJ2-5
CASSVPGTTQETQYF
TGTGCCAGCAGTGTCCCCGGGACTACACAAGAGACCCAGTACTTC
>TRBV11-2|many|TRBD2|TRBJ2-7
CASSQTSGVTYEQYF
TGTGCCAGCAGCCAAACTAGCGGGGTTACCTACGAGCAGTACTTC
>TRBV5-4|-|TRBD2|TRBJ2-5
CASSLEPGRGETQYF
TGCGCCAGCAGCTTGGAGCCAGGGAGGGGAGAGACCCAGTACTTC
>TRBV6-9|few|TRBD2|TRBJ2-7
CASSVGLAGYEQYF
TGCGCCAGCAGTGTTGGTCTAGCGGGATACGAGCAGTACTTC
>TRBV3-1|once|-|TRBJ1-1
CASSQRVKNTEAFF
TGTGCCAGCAGCCAACGAGTCAAGAACACTGAAGCTTTCTTT
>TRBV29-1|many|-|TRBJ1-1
CSVEVWAGANTEAFF
TGCAGCGTTGAGGTTTGGGCAGGGGCGAACACTGAAGCTTTCTTT
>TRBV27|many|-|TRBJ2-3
CASSLGPTSTDTQYF
TGTGCCAGCAGTTTAGGGCCGACAAGCACAGATACGCAGTATTTT
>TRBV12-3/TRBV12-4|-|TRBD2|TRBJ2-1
CASSPGLAGGEEQFF
TGTGCCAGCAGTCCAGGGCTAGCGGGAGGCGAGGAGCAGTTCTTC
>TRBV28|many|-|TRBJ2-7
CASSFQGVSYEQYF
TGTGCCAGCAGTTTTCAGGGTGTCTCCTACGAGCAGTACTTC
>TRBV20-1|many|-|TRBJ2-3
CSARDSRGPDTQYF
TGCAGTGCTAGAGATAGTCGGGGGCCAGATACGCAGTATTTT
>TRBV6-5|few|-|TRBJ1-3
CASSWPGTEGNTIYF
TGTGCCAGCAGTTGGCCCGGGACGGAGGGAAACACCATATATTTT
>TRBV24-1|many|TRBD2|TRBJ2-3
CATSDSTSGRGNTQYF
TGTGCCACCAGTGATTCAACTAGCGGGAGGGGAAATACGCAGTATTTT
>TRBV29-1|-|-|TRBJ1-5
CSKWPLDGNQPQHF
TGCAGCAAATGGCCCCTCGACGGGAATCAGCCCCAGCATTTT
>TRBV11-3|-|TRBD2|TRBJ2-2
CASSPTLGTSITGELFF
TGTGCCAGCAGCCCGACCTTGGGGACTAGCATCACCGGGGAGCTGTTTTTT
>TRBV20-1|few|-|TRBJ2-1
CSARDPSAYSSYNEQFF
TGCAGTGCTAGAGATCCCAGCGCGTATTCCTCCTACAATGAGCAGTTCTTC
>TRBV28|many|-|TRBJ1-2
CASGEAGYTF
TGTGCCAGCGGAGAAGCTGGCTACACCTTC
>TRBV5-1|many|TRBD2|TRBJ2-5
CASSLIAGGLQETQYF
TGCGCCAGCAGCTTAATAGCGGGAGGGCTTCAAGAGACCCAGTACTTC
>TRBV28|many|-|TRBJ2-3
CAIQDPSTDTQYF
TGTGCCATACAGGACCCTAGCACAGATACGCAGTATTTT
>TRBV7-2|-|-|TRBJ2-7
CASRKSEPYEQYF
TGTGCCAGCAGGAAAAGTGAACCCTACGAGCAGTACTTC
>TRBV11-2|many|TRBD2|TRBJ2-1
CASSYSGINEQFF
TGTGCCAGCAGCTATAGCGGGATTAATGAGCAGTTCTTC
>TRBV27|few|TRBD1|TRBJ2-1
CATSTIDREKNEQFF
TGTGCCACCTCTACCATTGACAGGGAAAAAAATGAGCAGTTCTTC
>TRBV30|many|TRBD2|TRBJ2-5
CAWRPGLAGVQTQYF
TGTGCCTGGAGACCGGGACTAGCGGGAGTACAGACCCAGTACTTC
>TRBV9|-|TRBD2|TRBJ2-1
CASSASPGGRESYNEQFF
TGTGCCAGCAGCGCGTCCCCAGGAGGGAGGGAATCCTACAATGAGCAGTTCTTC
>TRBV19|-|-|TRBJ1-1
CASSIQGSNTEAFF
TGTGCCAGTAGTATCCAGGGGTCGAACACTGAAGCTTTCTTT
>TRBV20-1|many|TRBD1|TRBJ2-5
CSARAGTGVETQYF
TGCAGTGCTAGAGCGGGGACAGGGGTGGAGACCCAGTACTTC
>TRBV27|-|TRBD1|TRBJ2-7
CASGSPDRAYEQYF
TGTGCCAGCGGCTCACCGGACAGGGCCTACGAGCAGTACTTC
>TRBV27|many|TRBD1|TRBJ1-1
CASSRTGIMNTEAFF
TGTGCCAGCAGCAGGACAGGGATAATGAACACTGAAGCTTTCTTT
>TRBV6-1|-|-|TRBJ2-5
CASFTGEQETQYF
TGTGCCAGCTTCACGGGGGAGCAAGAGACCCAGTACTTC
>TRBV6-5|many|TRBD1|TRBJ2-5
CASSYSLTGGTQETQYF
TGTGCCAGCAGTTACTCGCTGACAGGGGGCACCCAAGAGACCCAGTACTTC
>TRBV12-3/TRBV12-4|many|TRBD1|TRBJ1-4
CASSSTGRDEKLFF
TGTGCCAGCAGTTCGACAGGGAGGGACGAAAAACTGTTTTTT